A single sample is the source of the 28 T cell receptor beta chains below, sequenced in a study of cytomegalovirus exposure and HLA in healthy donors. The primer mix had 60 Vbeta and 13 Jbeta primers. TCRdb keeps only in-frame clones here, not all; method: immunoSEQ multiplex PCR. The sample yields 150,000 to 200,000 clones, 85% seen once. Material for sequencing was PBMCs. Receptors originate from a woman aged 50 to 65 in good health and CMV-seronegative.

V gene TRBV5-1 combines with J gene TRBJ2-7; 13 positions agree with TRBD2. V was pared by 0 bases and J by 2 bases, with 17 bases of the junction left unmatched. There are 21 residues in the CDR3. Looked up from germline, CDR1 is SGHRS and CDR2 is YFSETQ. The CDR3 sequence is CASSLVPSGLAGLLLPYEQYF. The DNA for the CDR3 is TGCGCCAGCAGCTTGGTTCCCTCGGGACTAGCGGGACTGTTATTACCCTACGAGCAGTACTTC.

The chain links TRBV7-8 to TRBJ2-3; D unresolved. Trimming took 5 bases from V and 3 from J, leaving 21 bases between them. Germline CDR1 is SGHVS and CDR2 is FQNEAQ. The CDR3 has 17 residues. CDR3 amino acids: CASSNPSFRDKTDTQYF. The CDR3 bases are TGTGCCAGCAGCAATCCATCCTTTAGAGATAAGACAGATACGCAGTATTTT.

In its sample, this clone was seen a few times. This chain uses TRBV18 with TRBJ2-5; 8 bases agree with TRBD2. Germline V CDR1 and CDR2: KGHSH, LQKENI. CDR3 length: 15 amino acids. V was pared by 6 bases and J by 1 base, with 7 bases of the junction left unmatched. In DNA, the CDR3 is TGTGCCAGCTCTCTGACCGGGACTAGCCAAGAGACCCAGTACTTC. Encoded protein: CASSLTGTSQETQYF.

This sequence joins TRBV27 and TRBJ1-3; D unclear. The CDR3 totals 14 residues. Trimming left V 3 bases short and J 2 bases short, with 8 bases between. CDR1 MNHEY and CDR2 SMNVEV come from the germline V gene (reference sequence). The CDR3 nucleotides are TGTGCCAGCAGTTTGGCGGGGACTGGAAACACCATATATTTT. Encoded protein: CASSLAGTGNTIYF.

This clone was detected a few times. V and J are TRBV5-4 and TRBJ2-7; the match to TRBD2 covers 7 bases. V gave up 0 bases and J gave up 0 bases; unmatched junction bases: 6. The CDR3 loop spans 16 amino acids. The germline CDR1 and CDR2 sequences are SGHNT and YYREEE (reference sequence). The CDR3, as DNA: TGTGCCAGCAGCTTGGGCGGGGGTCACGGCTCCTACGAGCAGTACTTC. This translates into CASSLGGGHGSYEQYF.

V gene TRBV5-1 combines with J gene TRBJ2-3; maybe TRBD2 (6 bases). This CDR3 region has 14 residues. Germline CDR1 and CDR2: SGHRS and YFSETQ. V lost 1 base and J lost 6, with 12 bases in between. The DNA for the CDR3 is TGCGCCAGCAGCTTGATGGGGGGAACTGATACGCAGTATTTT. Amino acid sequence: CASSLMGGTDTQYF.

CDR3 bases: TGCGCCAGCAGCCCCCCCGGCTACGAGCAGTACTTC. This translates into CASSPPGYEQYF. V gene TRBV5-1 combines with J gene TRBJ2-7, with D unresolved. This CDR3 region has 12 residues. Germline CDR1 is SGHRS and CDR2 is YFSETQ. V was cut by 4 bases and J by 3 bases, with 8 bases left in between.

This chain uses TRBV6-7 with TRBJ2-2; 13 bases fit TRBD2. TRBV6-7 qualifies as an ORF whose function is uncertain. J was trimmed by 0 bases and V by 2 bases; bases with no gene match: 6. This CDR3 is 19 amino acids long. The CDR3 coding sequence is TGTGCCAGCAGTTACCATCACGGGACTAGCGGGACGAACACCGGGGAGCTGTTTTTT. Translating it yields CASSYHHGTSGTNTGELFF.

V and J are TRBV18 and TRBJ1-5; D might be TRBD1 (5 bases). Germline lookup yields CDR1 KGHSH and CDR2 LQKENI. The ends were cut back, 4 bases at V and 4 bases at J, with 11 bases in the middle. The CDR3 is made up of 14 amino acids. In DNA, the CDR3 is TGTGCCAGCTCACTTGCGGGGGGAAATCAGCCCCAGCATTTT. It encodes CASSLAGGNQPQHF.

The chain links TRBV11-2 to TRBJ2-5, with D perhaps TRBD1 (6 bases). Germline assignment: CDR1 SGHAT and CDR2 FQNNGV. The V gene lost 3 bases and the J gene lost 5 bases, with 16 bases spanning the gap. The CDR3 consists of 15 residues. The CDR3, as DNA: TGTGCCAGCAGCTTCCGTAAGGGGGAAGGGGAGACCCAGTACTTC. Translation: CASSFRKGEGETQYF.

This chain joins TRBV7-2 and TRBJ2-7; the match to TRBD2 covers 7 bases. The ends lost 5 bases at V and 0 bases at J; junction bases unmatched: 7. CDR1 and CDR2 (germline): SGHTA, FQGNSA. CDR3 length: 15 residues. This CDR3 is CASSPSGTTSYEQYF. The CDR3 DNA reads TGTGCCAGCAGCCCGAGTGGGACTACCTCCTACGAGCAGTACTTC.

The chain is built from TRBV6-5 and TRBJ1-1, with a tentative D call TRBD1 (6 bases). CDR1 and CDR2 from the germline V gene are MNHEY and SVGAGI. Trimming shortened V by 0 bases and J by 6 bases, and 11 bases separated the two germline ends. The CDR3 contains 14 residues. The CDR3 protein is CASSYSQGISEAFF. CDR3 nucleotide sequence: TGTGCCAGCAGTTACTCTCAGGGGATCTCTGAAGCTTTCTTT.

This clone was picked up a small number of times. The V gene is TRBV2, the J gene TRBJ2-3; weak D call: TRBD2 (7 bases). CDR1 and CDR2 from the germline V gene are SNHLY and FYNNEI. V dropped 2 bases and J dropped 2 bases, with 17 bases sitting between them. CDR3 size: 17 residues. In nucleotides, the CDR3 is TGTGCCAGCAGTGAAATCGGGGGGCAGGGGACCACAGATACGCAGTATTTT. Its protein is CASSEIGGQGTTDTQYF.

The chain couples TRBV6-5 to TRBJ2-2, with D possibly matching TRBD2 (6 bases). The length of the CDR3 is 15 residues. The germline V and J ends were trimmed by 5 bases and 4 bases, with 14 bases remaining between them. Germline assignment: CDR1 MNHEY and CDR2 SVGAGI. The CDR3 bases are TGTGCCAGCAGTGCGGGACTCCCATTCACCGGGGAGCTGTTTTTT. It is translated as CASSAGLPFTGELFF.

The V call is TRBV5-1, the J call TRBJ1-1; 11 bases align to TRBD1. CDR1 is SGHRS and CDR2 is YFSETQ in the germline V gene. The J segment lost 0 bases and the V segment lost 4 bases, leaving 5 bases of the junction unmatched. The CDR3 totals 16 residues. The CDR3 here is CASSPRTGGMNTEAFF. CDR3 sequence (DNA): TGCGCCAGCAGCCCGAGGACAGGGGGCATGAACACTGAAGCTTTCTTT.

J is TRBJ1-5 and V is TRBV7-8; 11 bases fit TRBD1. With V trimmed by 3 bases and J by 7 bases, 5 bases remained unmatched. Germline CDR1 reads SGHVS; CDR2 reads FQNEAQ. This CDR3 has 15 residues. The CDR3 reads CASSFRTGGVQPQHF. In DNA form, the CDR3 reads TGTGCCAGCAGCTTTCGGACAGGGGGCGTCCAGCCCCAGCATTTT.

This sequence joins TRBV7-9 and TRBJ2-2, with TRBD2 matching 8 bases. Unmatched junction bases numbered 10, after V lost 5 bases and J lost 5 bases. The CDR3 contains 16 residues. Looked up from germline, CDR1 is SEHNR and CDR2 is FQNEAQ (reference sequence). Here the CDR3 reads CASSPPGTRNTGELFF. The CDR3 region has the DNA TGTGCCAGCAGCCCCCCCGGGACTAGAAATACCGGGGAGCTGTTTTTT.

This chain joins TRBV4-1 and TRBJ2-5, with 7 bases lining up with TRBD2. CDR3 length: 15 amino acids. CDR1 and CDR2 from the germline V gene are MGHRA and YSYEKL. The trim removed 1 base at V and 2 bases at J, leaving 4 bases unmatched. The CDR3 region is CASSQGGRGQETQYF. For the CDR3, the DNA is TGCGCCAGCAGCCAAGGCGGGCGGGGGCAAGAGACCCAGTACTTC.

This clone occurred once. Compared with germline, one end of the junction differs, possibly owing to a read error. The chain uses TRBV20-1 and TRBJ1-1; unclear D gene. Germline CDR1 reads DFQATT; CDR2 reads SNEGSKA (reference sequence). The CDR3 is 11 residues long. The CDR3 is CSEGSWTEALF. The DNA of the CDR3 is TGCAGTGAAGGTAGTTGGACTGAAGCTCTCTTT.

The chain is built from TRBV19 and TRBJ1-2, with D tentatively TRBD1 (5 bases). Germline CDR1 is LNHDA and CDR2 is SQIVND (reference sequence). Trimming pared 7 bases from V and 5 bases from J, leaving 17 bases between. The CDR3 is 14 amino acids. CDR3 coding DNA: TGTGCCAGTACCCTCCGGGGGGGTACTTATGGCTACACCTTC. Protein product: CASTLRGGTYGYTF.

The chain has TRBV7-2 and TRBJ1-5; TRBD1 agrees at 7 bases. After removal of 5 bases from V and 4 bases from J, the junction contained 8 bases not matched to a gene. CDR1 and CDR2 from the germline V gene are SGHTA and FQGNSA. CDR3 length: 15 amino acids. For the CDR3, the DNA is TGTGCCAGCAGCCCCGGACAGGCTATTAATCAGCCCCAGCATTTT. It specifies CASSPGQAINQPQHF. Drawing the rest from reference TRBV7-2 and TRBJ1-5, the complete variable domain is GAGVSQSPSNKVTEKGKDVELRCDPISGHTALYWYRQSLGQGLEFLIYFQGNSAPDKSGLPSDRFSAERTGGSVSTLTIQRTQQEDSAVYLCASSPGQAINQPQHFGDGTRLSIL.

CDR3 protein: CASSPTGTIYEQYF. The CDR3, as DNA: TGTGCCAGCAGCCCAACCGGGACTATCTACGAGCAGTACTTC. The chain recombines TRBV7-9 with TRBJ2-5, with 7 positions matching TRBD2. The J call may be in error: the DNA end matches TRBJ2-7 better. CDR1 SEHNR and CDR2 FQNEAQ come from the germline V gene (reference sequence). The CDR3 has 14 amino acids.

J is TRBJ1-4 and V is TRBV30; 8 bases match TRBD1. V trimming: 1 base; J trimming: 6 bases; junction bases outside the gene matches: 7. The CDR3 sequence is 15 residues long. Per the germline V gene, CDR1 is GTSNPN and CDR2 is SVGIG (reference sequence). CDR3 amino acids: CAWSGAGGVDEKLFF. The CDR3 coding sequence is TGTGCCTGGAGTGGCGCAGGGGGCGTTGATGAAAAACTGTTTTTT.

This chain links TRBV7-9 with TRBJ2-5; perhaps TRBD1 as D (6 bases). Per the germline V gene, CDR1 is SEHNR and CDR2 is FQNEAQ (reference sequence). CDR3 length equals 16 residues. With 4 bases removed from V and 1 base from J, the gap between germline ends came to 16 bases. CDR3 DNA sequence: TGTGCCAGCAGCTGGGGGCGTGCGGGCGGCCAAGAGACCCAGTACTTC. This translates into CASSWGRAGGQETQYF.

This clone occurred once. The rearrangement joins TRBV11-1 to TRBJ2-3; tentatively, D is TRBD1 (5 bases). CDR3 length: 16 amino acids. Trimming cost V 1 base and J 6 bases, with 17 bases left between them. CDR1 and CDR2 from the germline V gene are SGHAT and FQDESV (reference sequence). For the CDR3, the DNA is TGTGCCAGCAGCTTAGGTTGGCTAGTGGGGCAGGATACGCAGTATTTT. This translates into CASSLGWLVGQDTQYF.

The V gene is TRBV5-4, the J gene TRBJ2-2, with 11 bases aligning to TRBD2. The CDR3 has 15 residues. Trimming took 4 bases from V and 5 from J; bases not matched to a gene: 4. CDR1 SGHNT and CDR2 YYREEE come from the germline V gene (reference sequence). CDR3 residues: CASSASGRITGELFF. The CDR3 region has the DNA TGTGCCAGCAGCGCTAGCGGGAGGATAACCGGGGAGCTGTTTTTT.

This clone was seen once. The rearrangement links TRBV7-6 to TRBJ2-1, with D possibly TRBD2 on 5 matching bases. CDR1 SGHVS and CDR2 FNYEAQ come from the germline V gene. CDR3 length: 14 amino acids. V lost 1 base, J lost 9 bases, and 13 bases lay in between. The CDR3 reads CASSLVSSNSEQFF. DNA for the CDR3: TGTGCCAGCAGCTTAGTTTCTAGCAATTCTGAGCAGTTCTTC.

The chain joins TRBV5-6 to TRBJ1-6, with D perhaps matching TRBD1 (5 bases). V was trimmed by 1 base and J by 9 bases, leaving 14 bases between them. The V gene's germline CDR1 is SGHDT and CDR2 YYEEEE. The CDR3 is 15 amino acids. The CDR3 nucleotides are TGTGCCAGCAGCTTGATGGAGGGGTTGGGTTCACCCCTCCACTTT. Protein product: CASSLMEGLGSPLHF.